One sample yielded the 18 T cell receptor beta chains listed below, sequenced in a study of long-term antiretroviral therapy in people with HIV. With survey level as its setting, the immunoSEQ assay was v3.0. Only in-frame clones appear in the TCRdb table, and some are missing; sequencing was by immunoSEQ multiplex PCR. Among about 29,000 clones listed, about 81% were seen once. This material consisted of unsorted PBMCs, taken 2.9 years after starting antiretroviral therapy. These receptors all stem from a man over 45 with HIV.

V usage is TRBV7-6 and J usage is TRBJ2-5, with D possibly being TRBD2 (6 bases). CDR3 size: 16 residues. V lost 3 bases and J 5 bases, leaving 19 bases between the germline ends. Per the germline V gene, CDR1 is SGHVS and CDR2 is FNYEAQ. The CDR3 DNA reads as TGTGCCAGCAGCTTTTCCGGGACGGGAGTTGGGGAGACCCAGTACTTC. Amino acid sequence: CASSFSGTGVGETQYF.

The chain uses TRBV14 and TRBJ2-2; 9 bases agree with TRBD1. The CDR3 extends over 16 amino acids. CDR1 and CDR2 from the germline V gene are SGHDN and FVKESK. Trimming removed 3 bases from V and 5 bases from J; junction bases left unmatched: 7. The CDR3 protein is CASSQATGGGTGELFF. CDR3 DNA: TGTGCCAGCAGCCAGGCCACAGGGGGCGGTACCGGGGAGCTGTTTTTT.

The DNA of the CDR3 is TGTGCCAGCAGCTTAGCGGAGAGAGGGCGAGAGACCCAGTACTTC. Protein: CASSLAERGRETQYF. The chain couples TRBV7-9 to TRBJ2-5; perhaps TRBD2 as D (5 bases). V lost 0 bases and J 4 bases, leaving 12 bases between the germline ends. The CDR3 loop spans 15 amino acids. Germline CDR1 and CDR2: SEHNR and FQNEAQ (reference sequence).

The V gene is TRBV28, the J gene TRBJ2-1, with 9 bases lining up with TRBD1. Germline V lookup: CDR1 MDHEN, CDR2 SYDVKM. Trimming at V came to 3 bases and at J to 14 bases, leaving 8 bases not matched to a gene. The length of the CDR3 is 13 residues. As DNA, the CDR3 is TGTGCCAGCAGTTTCCTCGGACAGGGGACCAAGTTCTTC. Its protein product is CASSFLGQGTKFF. The full variable domain, completed using reference TRBV28 and TRBJ2-1, is DVKVTQSSRYLVKRTGEKVFLECVQDMDHENMFWYRQDPGLGLRLIYFSYDVKMKEKGDIPEGYSVSREKKERFSLILESASTNQTSMYLCASSFLGQGTKFFGPGTRLTVL.

The chain links TRBV19 to TRBJ2-1, with D uncertain. Germline V gives CDR1 LNHDA, CDR2 SQIVND (reference sequence). V gave up 4 bases and J gave up 2 bases, with 6 bases separating them. The CDR3 has 13 residues. For the CDR3, the DNA is TGTGCCAGTAGTACCACAGCCTACAATGAGCAGTTCTTC. Its protein is CASSTTAYNEQFF.

The chain couples TRBV28 to TRBJ2-7, with a tentative D call TRBD1 (6 bases). CDR3 size: 14 residues. Looked up from germline, CDR1 is MDHEN and CDR2 is SYDVKM. Between the trimmed V and J ends, which lost 5 bases and 4 bases, there was a span of 15 bases. CDR3 coding DNA: TGTGCCAGCAGTCCAACAGGGTTCCCATACGAGCAGTACTTC. Protein sequence: CASSPTGFPYEQYF.

The chain recombines TRBV6-1 with TRBJ2-1, with 9 bases aligning to TRBD1. The CDR3 extends over 15 amino acids. CDR1 MNHNS and CDR2 SASEGT come from the germline V gene. V was pared by 7 bases and J by 4 bases, with 8 bases of the junction left unmatched. The CDR3 DNA reads as TGTGCCAGCACATCCGACAGGGGGGCTTACAATGAGCAGTTCTTC. Translated, it gives CASTSDRGAYNEQFF.

V gene TRBV7-8 combines with J gene TRBJ1-6; D is perhaps TRBD1 (6 bases). The CDR3 contains 17 residues. V lost 4 bases, J lost 0 bases, and 13 bases lay in between. From germline, CDR1 is SGHVS and CDR2 FQNEAQ. The CDR3 DNA reads TGTGCCAGCAGCTGGGGGACACTTAGCTCCTATAATTCACCCCTCCACTTT. It encodes CASSWGTLSSYNSPLHF.

The chain recombines TRBV29-1 with TRBJ2-1; 13 bases align to TRBD2. This CDR3 comprises 16 residues. Trimming removed 0 bases from V and 8 bases from J; junction bases left unmatched: 7. Germline loops: CDR1 SQVTM, CDR2 ANQGSEA. The CDR3 nucleotides are TGCAGCGTTGAAGATCCAACTAGCGGGGGGGCCGATGAGCAGTTCTTC. Translating gives CSVEDPTSGGADEQFF.

This clone qualifies as medium-sized. This rearrangement joins TRBV2 to TRBJ1-2, with D hard to call. The CDR3 consists of 16 residues. The germline V gene encodes CDR1 SNHLY and CDR2 FYNNEI. V lost 0 bases, J lost 5 bases, and 16 bases lay in between. CDR3 nucleotides: TGTGCCAGCAGTGAAGCGCGCGGAGGCCCAGGATATGGCTACACCTTC. Translation: CASSEARGGPGYGYTF. The full variable domain, with the rest looked up from reference TRBV2 and TRBJ1-2, is EPEVTQTPSHQVTQMGQEVILRCVPISNHLYFYWYRQILGQKVEFLVSFYNNEISEKSEIFDDQFSVERPDGSNFTLKIRSTKLEDSAMYFCASSEARGGPGYGYTFGSGTRLTVV.

The chain has TRBV7-3 and TRBJ1-1; D perhaps matches TRBD1 (6 bases). The CDR3 is made up of 13 amino acids. Germline V gives CDR1 SGHTA, CDR2 FQGTGA. V was pared by 8 bases and J by 5 bases, with 15 bases between. As DNA, the CDR3 is TGTGCCAGCGGCTACAGGGAGGGGACTGAAGCTTTCTTT. This sequence encodes CASGYREGTEAFF. The full variable domain, its missing parts supplied by reference TRBV7-3 and TRBJ1-1, is GAGVSQTPSNKVTEKGKYVELRCDPISGHTALYWYRQSLGQGPEFLIYFQGTGAADDSGLPNDRFFAVRPEGSVSTLKIQRTERGDSAVYLCASGYREGTEAFFGQGTRLTVV.

This clone turned up a few times. CDR3 nucleotides: TGTGCCAGTAATTGGGGGCTGGGCGGGGAGCTGTTTTTT. Its translation is CASNWGLGGELFF. This chain joins TRBV19 and TRBJ2-2, with D tentatively TRBD1 (6 bases). In germline, CDR1 is LNHDA, CDR2 SQIVND (reference sequence). Trimming took off 7 bases at V and 7 bases at J, with 13 bases between the two ends. There are 13 residues in the CDR3. The complete variable domain, with remaining parts taken from reference TRBV19 and TRBJ2-2, reads DGGITQSPKYLFRKEGQNVTLSCEQNLNHDAMYWYRQDPGQGLRLIYYSQIVNDFQKGDIAEGYSVSREKKESFPLTVTSAQKNPTAFYLCASNWGLGGELFFGEGSRLTVL.

As to this clone: One end of the junction does not line up with germline, which may come from a read error. The chain combines TRBV5-6 with TRBJ2-3; D gene ambiguous. This CDR3 region has 13 residues. The germline gives CDR1 SGHDT, CDR2 YYEEEE. The CDR3 region has the DNA TGTGCCAGCAGCCTCCCCAGCACATATACGCAGTATTTT. Translated: CASSLPSTYTQYF.

The J gene is TRBJ2-5, the V gene TRBV14, with TRBD1 matching 9 bases. Looked up from germline, CDR1 is SGHDN and CDR2 is FVKESK. CDR3 length: 18 residues. V shed 4 bases, J shed 3 bases, and the junction held 15 bases outside the gene matches. The CDR3 reads CASSRFFPGQGLEETQYF. CDR3 DNA sequence: TGTGCCAGCAGCCGGTTCTTCCCGGGACAGGGCCTCGAAGAGACCCAGTACTTC.

This chain links TRBV13 with TRBJ2-7; TRBD1 aligns across 7 bases. Losses at the gene ends were 5 bases for V and 4 bases for J; bases not matched to a gene: 5. The CDR3 covers 13 residues. Germline-derived CDR1 and CDR2 are PRHDT and FYEKMQ (reference sequence). DNA for the CDR3: TGTGCCAGCAGCGCGGACAGGACGTACGAGCAGTACTTC. This codes for CASSADRTYEQYF.

The rearrangement joins TRBV10-2 to TRBJ2-5, with 7 bases fitting TRBD2. The CDR3 spans 20 residues. V dropped 4 bases and J dropped 2; count of bases not matched to a gene: 22. In germline, CDR1 is WSHSY, CDR2 SAAADI. CDR3 sequence reads: CASSAWTLSGEEEDQETQYF. Written as DNA, the CDR3 is TGCGCCAGCAGTGCTTGGACTCTCAGCGGGGAGGAGGAGGATCAAGAGACCCAGTACTTC.

This sequence joins TRBV7-6 and TRBJ2-7; the match to TRBD1 covers 9 bases. This CDR3 contains 14 residues. From germline, CDR1 is SGHVS and CDR2 FNYEAQ. V was pared by 6 bases and J by 2 bases, with 5 bases of the junction left unmatched. CDR3 nucleotide sequence: TGTGCCAGCAGTGGGGGACAGGGCACCTACGAGCAGTACTTC. Amino acids: CASSGGQGTYEQYF.

The sample holds a few counts of this clone. The V and J genes are TRBV19 and TRBJ2-1, with D hard to call. V shed 3 bases and J shed 6 bases, with 15 bases lying between them. CDR1 LNHDA and CDR2 SQIVND come from the germline V gene (reference sequence). The CDR3 has 15 amino acids. The CDR3 sequence: CASSILDAPSNEQFF. CDR3 nucleotide sequence: TGTGCCAGTAGTATCCTGGACGCCCCCTCCAATGAGCAGTTCTTC.